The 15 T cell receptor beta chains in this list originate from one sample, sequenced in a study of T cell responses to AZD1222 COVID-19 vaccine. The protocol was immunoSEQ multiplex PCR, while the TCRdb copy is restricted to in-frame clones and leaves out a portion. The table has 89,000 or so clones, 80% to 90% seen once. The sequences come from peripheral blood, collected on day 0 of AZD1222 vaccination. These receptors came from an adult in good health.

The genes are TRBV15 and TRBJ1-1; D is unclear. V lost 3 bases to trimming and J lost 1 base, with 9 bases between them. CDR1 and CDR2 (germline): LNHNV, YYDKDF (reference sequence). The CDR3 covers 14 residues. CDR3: CATSSLVRNTEAFF. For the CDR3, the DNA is TGTGCCACCAGCAGCTTAGTCCGGAACACTGAAGCTTTCTTT.

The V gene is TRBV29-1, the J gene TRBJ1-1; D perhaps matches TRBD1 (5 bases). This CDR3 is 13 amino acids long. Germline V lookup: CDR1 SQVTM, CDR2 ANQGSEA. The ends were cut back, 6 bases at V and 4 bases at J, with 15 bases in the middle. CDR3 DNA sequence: TGCAGCGTCGCGGCCAACCAGGGCACTGAAGCTTTCTTT. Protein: CSVAANQGTEAFF.

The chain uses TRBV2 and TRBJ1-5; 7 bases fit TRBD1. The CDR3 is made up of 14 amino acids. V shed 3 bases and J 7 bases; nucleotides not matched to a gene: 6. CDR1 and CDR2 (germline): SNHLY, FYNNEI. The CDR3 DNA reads TGTGCCAGCAGTGAGAGGGGGCCGGGGCAGCCCCAGCATTTT. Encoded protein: CASSERGPGQPQHF. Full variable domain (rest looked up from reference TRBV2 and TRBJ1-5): EPEVTQTPSHQVTQMGQEVILRCVPISNHLYFYWYRQILGQKVEFLVSFYNNEISEKSEIFDDQFSVERPDGSNFTLKIRSTKLEDSAMYFCASSERGPGQPQHFGDGTRLSIL.

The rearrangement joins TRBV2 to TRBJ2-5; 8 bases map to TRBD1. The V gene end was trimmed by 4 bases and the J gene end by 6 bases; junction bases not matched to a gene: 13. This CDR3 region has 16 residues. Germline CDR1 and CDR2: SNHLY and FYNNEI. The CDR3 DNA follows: TGTGCCAGCAGTGCGGGCACGACAGGGGCTTTGAAGACCCAGTACTTC. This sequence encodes CASSAGTTGALKTQYF.

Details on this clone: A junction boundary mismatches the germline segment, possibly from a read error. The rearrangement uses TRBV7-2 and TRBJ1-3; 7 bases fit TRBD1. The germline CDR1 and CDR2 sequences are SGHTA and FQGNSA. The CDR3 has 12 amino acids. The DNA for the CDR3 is TGTGCCAGCAGCTTAGGAAAGGGGGCTACTCTTTTT. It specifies CASSLGKGATLF.

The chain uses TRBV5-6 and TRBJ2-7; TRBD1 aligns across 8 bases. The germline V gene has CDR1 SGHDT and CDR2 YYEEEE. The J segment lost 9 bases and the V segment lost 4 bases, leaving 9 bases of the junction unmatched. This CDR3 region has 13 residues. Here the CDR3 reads CASSKDRGRWQYF. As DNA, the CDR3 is TGTGCCAGCAGCAAAGACAGGGGTCGATGGCAGTACTTC.

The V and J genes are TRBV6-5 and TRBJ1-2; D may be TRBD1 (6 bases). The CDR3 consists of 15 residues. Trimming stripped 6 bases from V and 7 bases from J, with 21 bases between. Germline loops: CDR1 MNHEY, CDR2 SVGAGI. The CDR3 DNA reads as TGTGCCAGCAGAAGAGGAGGGGGGAGGGGAGGTGGCTACACCTTC. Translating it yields CASRRGGGRGGGYTF.

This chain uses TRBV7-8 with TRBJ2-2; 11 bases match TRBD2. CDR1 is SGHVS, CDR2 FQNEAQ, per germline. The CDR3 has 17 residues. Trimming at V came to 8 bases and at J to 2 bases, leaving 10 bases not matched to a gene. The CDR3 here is CASGTTLAGVNTGELFF. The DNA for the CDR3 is TGTGCCAGCGGGACAACACTAGCGGGAGTTAACACCGGGGAGCTGTTTTTT.

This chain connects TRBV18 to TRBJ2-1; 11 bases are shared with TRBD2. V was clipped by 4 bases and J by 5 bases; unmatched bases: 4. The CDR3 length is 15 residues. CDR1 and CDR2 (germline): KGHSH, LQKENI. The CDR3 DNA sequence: TGTGCCAGCTCACGGGGACTAGCGGATAACAATGAGCAGTTCTTC. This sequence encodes CASSRGLADNNEQFF.

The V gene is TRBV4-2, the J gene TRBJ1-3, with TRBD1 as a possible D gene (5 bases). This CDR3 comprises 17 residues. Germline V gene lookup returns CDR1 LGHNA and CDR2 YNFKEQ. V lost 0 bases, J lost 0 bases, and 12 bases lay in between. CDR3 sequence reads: CASSQDPGRYSGNTIYF. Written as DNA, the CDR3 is TGTGCCAGCAGCCAAGATCCGGGACGCTACTCTGGAAACACCATATATTTT.

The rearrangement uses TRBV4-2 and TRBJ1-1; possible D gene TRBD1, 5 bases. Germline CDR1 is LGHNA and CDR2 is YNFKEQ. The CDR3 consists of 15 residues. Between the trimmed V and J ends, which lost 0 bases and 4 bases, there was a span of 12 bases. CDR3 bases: TGTGCCAGCAGCCAAGAGAGGAGGGGCATCACTGAAGCTTTCTTT. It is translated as CASSQERRGITEAFF.

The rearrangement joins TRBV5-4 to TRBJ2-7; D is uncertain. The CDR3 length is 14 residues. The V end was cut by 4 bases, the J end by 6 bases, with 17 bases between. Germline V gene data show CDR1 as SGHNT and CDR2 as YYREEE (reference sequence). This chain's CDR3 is CASSPSEGRSEQYF. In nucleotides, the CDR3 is TGTGCCAGCAGCCCATCGGAAGGTCGCTCCGAGCAGTACTTC.

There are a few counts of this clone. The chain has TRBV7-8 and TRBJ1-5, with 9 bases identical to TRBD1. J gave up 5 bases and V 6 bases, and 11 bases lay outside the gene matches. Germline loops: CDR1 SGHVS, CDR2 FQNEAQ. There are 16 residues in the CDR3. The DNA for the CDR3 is TGTGCCAGCAGTCCAAGACCGGGACAGGGATATCAGCCCCAGCATTTT. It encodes CASSPRPGQGYQPQHF.

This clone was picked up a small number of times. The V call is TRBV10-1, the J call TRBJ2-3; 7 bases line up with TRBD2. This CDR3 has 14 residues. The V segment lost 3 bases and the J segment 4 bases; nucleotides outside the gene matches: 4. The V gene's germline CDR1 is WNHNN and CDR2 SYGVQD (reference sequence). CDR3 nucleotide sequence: TGCGCCAGCAGTGACGAGGGAGGGTCAGATACGCAGTATTTT. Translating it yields CASSDEGGSDTQYF.

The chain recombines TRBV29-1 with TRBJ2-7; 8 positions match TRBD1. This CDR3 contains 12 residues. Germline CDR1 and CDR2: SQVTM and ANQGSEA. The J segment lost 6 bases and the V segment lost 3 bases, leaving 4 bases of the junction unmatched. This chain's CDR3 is CSVDTGGREQYF. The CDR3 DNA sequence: TGCAGCGTTGATACAGGGGGTCGCGAGCAGTACTTC.